Sequencing of this T cell receptor (beta chain) was carried out in a study of response to subunit inactivated influenza vaccine. Whole-study results and caveats: The authors offered the suggestion that each seasonal influenza vaccination recruits few new T cells.

The germline V gene has CDR1 MNHNS and CDR2 SASEGT. V dropped 6 bases and J dropped 7 bases, with 13 bases sitting between them. The CDR3 is 13 amino acids. TCRdb used MiXCR to reprocess the RT-PCR reads, holding one entry per CDR3 protein. The sample has about 180,000 distinct CDR3 sequences; roughly 8.7% are singletons. Worth noting for this clonotype: Its antigen remains unidentified.

The V call is TRBV6-1, the J call TRBJ1-5; weak D call: TRBD1 (5 bases). The sample was non-naive T cells sorted from PBMCs, taken on the day of vaccination. This TCR derives from a man aged 50 to 59 who received an inactivated influenza vaccine. CDR3 loop: CASSDRGDQPQHF. In DNA, the CDR3 is TGTGCCAGCAGCGACCGCGGGGACCAGCCCCAGCATTTT.